One and the same sample provided the 25 T cell receptor beta chains below, sequenced in a study of T-cell reconstitution after alpha-beta-depleted transplantation in children. For TCRbeta, the library was prepared with unique molecular identifiers. MiXCR was run by TCRdb on the PCR reads, yielding one entry per CDR3 protein. The sample consists of about 510,000 distinct CDR3 sequences, 10% to 12% of them appearing once. The sequenced sample was PBMCs, mostly from graft donor cells, obtained 180 days after TCRalphabeta/CD19-depleted stem cell transplant. Receptors were obtained from a female patient aged 2-9 years who had a stem cell transplant for aplastic anemia, so the T cells may come from the graft donor.

This clonotype appeared a few times. The chain employs TRBV5-5 and TRBJ2-5; 13 bases are shared with TRBD2. V dropped 2 bases and J dropped 7; count of bases not matched to a gene: 5. CDR3 length: 15 residues. Germline lookup yields CDR1 SGHKS and CDR2 YYEKEE (reference sequence). DNA of the CDR3: TGTGCCAGCAGCTTAGGGACTAGCGGGACCGTGACCCAGTACTTC. It is translated as CASSLGTSGTVTQYF. The complete variable domain, with remaining parts taken from reference TRBV5-5 and TRBJ2-5, reads DAGVTQSPTHLIKTRGQQVTLRCSPISGHKSVSWYQQVLGQGPQFIFQYYEKEERGRGNFPDRFSARQFPNYSSELNVNALLLGDSALYLCASSLGTSGTVTQYFGPGTRLLVL.

This clonotype was counted a few times. This chain uses TRBV18 with TRBJ2-1, with 8 bases that match TRBD2. V shed 3 bases, J shed 0 bases, and the junction held 4 bases outside the gene matches. Germline loops: CDR1 KGHSH, CDR2 LQKENI. The CDR3 covers 16 residues. The CDR3 nucleotides read TGTGCCAGCTCACCGGTAGCGGGACGCTCCTACAATGAGCAGTTCTTC. Translated: CASSPVAGRSYNEQFF.

This clonotype was counted many times. The chain recombines TRBV28 with TRBJ1-6; unclear D gene. CDR3 length: 17 amino acids. CDR1 is MDHEN, CDR2 SYDVKM, per germline. Trimming removed 5 bases from V and 5 bases from J, with 19 bases in between. The DNA of the CDR3 is TGTGCCAGCAGTACCCCATTGGGGAGGGCGAATAATTCACCCCTCCACTTT. Translated: CASSTPLGRANNSPLHF.

The V call is TRBV7-2, the J call TRBJ2-7; D is ambiguous. CDR3 length equals 15 residues. V was clipped by 0 bases and J by 4 bases, with 13 bases between them. Looked up from germline, CDR1 is SGHTA and CDR2 is FQGNSA. CDR3 sequence (DNA): TGTGCCAGCAGCTTAGCGTTGGGTAGCAGATACGAGCAGTACGTC. Translation gives CASSLALGSRYEQYV.

There are a few counts of this clonotype. The V call is TRBV4-2, the J call TRBJ1-5, with D perhaps matching TRBD1 (6 bases). Trimming removed 0 bases at V and 4 bases at J, with 19 bases between. The CDR3 has 18 residues. Germline V gene lookup returns CDR1 LGHNA and CDR2 YNFKEQ. The CDR3 region is CASSQDFDRNIGNQPQHF. The CDR3 DNA follows: TGTGCCAGCAGCCAAGATTTTGACAGGAACATAGGAAATCAGCCCCAGCATTTT.

This clonotype occurred a few times. The chain has TRBV20-1 and TRBJ2-3; a possible D gene is TRBD1 (6 bases). Trimming took 5 bases from V and 0 from J, leaving 12 bases between them. Germline CDR1 reads DFQATT; CDR2 reads SNEGSKA (reference sequence). CDR3 size: 14 residues. CDR3 in amino acids: CSAYRDTSTDTQYF. The CDR3 nucleotides are TGCAGTGCTTACCGGGACACCAGCACAGATACGCAGTATTTT.

This rearrangement joins TRBV20-1 to TRBJ2-3; TRBD2 agrees at 8 bases. J was trimmed by 4 bases and V by 5 bases; bases with no gene match: 8. This CDR3 has 14 amino acids. Germline V lookup: CDR1 DFQATT, CDR2 SNEGSKA (reference sequence). This CDR3 reads CSAVTGTRADTQYF. The CDR3 nucleotides are TGCAGTGCTGTTACCGGGACTAGGGCAGATACGCAGTATTTT.

This clonotype was counted a few times. The chain is built from TRBV24-1 and TRBJ2-1; TRBD2 agrees at 11 bases. J lost 4 bases, V lost 2 bases, and 6 bases had no gene match. The CDR3 sequence is 17 residues long. Per germline, CDR1 KGHDR and CDR2 SFDVKD. CDR3 sequence: CATSDSTSGRKYNEQFF. CDR3 DNA: TGTGCCACCAGTGATTCTACTAGCGGGAGAAAGTACAATGAGCAGTTCTTC.

Only a few counts were recorded for this clonotype. The gene calls are TRBV20-1 and TRBJ1-5; D is uncertain. The CDR3 covers 13 residues. Trimming stripped 5 bases from V and 0 bases from J, with 8 bases between. Germline V gene data show CDR1 as DFQATT and CDR2 as SNEGSKA (reference sequence). CDR3 DNA: TGCAGTGCTGGCACCGATAGCAATCAGCCCCAGCATTTT. Translating gives CSAGTDSNQPQHF.

The V and J genes are TRBV4-3 and TRBJ2-5, with 8 bases that match TRBD2. After removal of 4 bases from V and 5 bases from J, the junction contained 12 bases not matched to a gene. This CDR3 is 16 amino acids long. The germline CDR1 and CDR2 sequences are LGHNA and YSLEER. DNA of the CDR3: TGCGCCAGCAGCCCCACTAGCGGAGGCTTACAGGAGACCCAGTACTTC. Encoded protein: CASSPTSGGLQETQYF.

This clonotype showed up many times. V usage is TRBV20-1 and J usage is TRBJ1-4, with D unresolved. The germline CDR1 and CDR2 sequences are DFQATT and SNEGSKA (reference sequence). With 3 bases removed from V and 4 bases from J, the gap between germline ends came to 12 bases. The CDR3 spans 14 residues. Here the CDR3 reads CSASIRQLNEKLFF. The DNA for the CDR3 is TGCAGTGCTAGTATTCGGCAGCTTAATGAAAAACTGTTTTTT.

This clonotype showed up just a few times. The chain couples TRBV18 to TRBJ2-1; D tentatively fits TRBD1 or TRBD2 (5 bases each). The CDR3 has 16 amino acids. Germline CDR1 KGHSH, CDR2 LQKENI. Trimming stripped 1 base from V and 4 bases from J, with 14 bases between. CDR3 nucleotide sequence: TGTGCCAGCTCACCACTTCAGACTGGGGGATACAATGAGCAGTTCTTC. This codes for CASSPLQTGGYNEQFF.

A note on this clonotype: The conserved final phenylalanine or tryptophan is absent from the CDR3, which likely points to a read error. The chain uses TRBV15 and TRBJ2-1; weak D call: TRBD2 (5 bases). The germline V gene encodes CDR1 LNHNV and CDR2 YYDKDF (reference sequence). V lost 0 bases, J lost 0 bases, and 18 bases lay in between. The CDR3 length is 19 residues. CDR3 amino acids: CATSRDLPQRFDSYNEQFL. For the CDR3, the DNA is TGTGCCACCAGCAGAGATCTCCCGCAGCGGTTCGACTCCTACAATGAGCAGTTCTTG.

This clonotype was counted only a few times. The chain recombines TRBV7-2 with TRBJ1-6, with D unclear. Trimming took off 5 bases at V and 9 bases at J, with 14 bases between the two ends. Germline-derived CDR1 and CDR2 are SGHTA and FQGNSA. The CDR3 length is 14 residues. The CDR3 bases are TGTGCCAGCAGCCTTCCTGGTTTTGTTTCACCCCTCCACTTT. It yields the protein CASSLPGFVSPLHF. The full variable domain, its missing parts supplied by reference TRBV7-2 and TRBJ1-6, is GAGVSQSPSNKVTEKGKDVELRCDPISGHTALYWYRQSLGQGLEFLIYFQGNSAPDKSGLPSDRFSAERTGGSVSTLTIQRTQQEDSAVYLCASSLPGFVSPLHFGNGTRLTVT.

This chain links TRBV10-3 with TRBJ1-4; possibly TRBD1 for D (6 bases). The V gene's germline CDR1 is ENHRY and CDR2 SYGVKD. The CDR3 has 13 residues. V was shortened by 4 bases and J by 4 bases, with 7 bases between the two germline ends. The DNA of the CDR3 is TGTGCCATCAGTGGACAGGTTAATGAAAAACTGTTTTTT. Its protein product is CAISGQVNEKLFF.

This clonotype was observed a few times. The chain uses TRBV20-1 and TRBJ1-5; D perhaps matches TRBD1 (6 bases). The CDR3 extends over 12 amino acids. The V gene's germline CDR1 is DFQATT and CDR2 SNEGSKA (reference sequence). CDR3 loop: CSPAGVNQPQHF. CDR3 in DNA: TGCAGCCCTGCAGGGGTCAATCAGCCCCAGCATTTT.

There are a few counts of this clonotype. This sequence joins TRBV18 and TRBJ1-1; no reliable D call. V was trimmed by 1 base and J by 7 bases, leaving 16 bases between them. The CDR3 is 15 amino acids. Germline V CDR1 and CDR2: KGHSH, LQKENI. The CDR3 DNA reads as TGTGCCAGCTCACCACTTAACATTCCGGGAATTGAAGCTTTCTTT. This codes for CASSPLNIPGIEAFF.

The table lists this clonotype with a few counts. This CDR3 reads CASSGGLAGGFYEQYF. CDR3 sequence (DNA): TGTGCCAGCAGCGGGGGACTAGCGGGAGGGTTCTACGAGCAGTACTTC. This chain connects TRBV7-2 to TRBJ2-7; 16 bases agree with TRBD2. CDR1 is SGHTA and CDR2 is FQGNSA in the germline V gene. With V trimmed by 5 bases and J by 3 bases, 4 bases remained unmatched. CDR3 length: 16 residues.

There are many counts of this clonotype. Here the CDR3 reads CSARDPFEGANVLTF. In DNA form, the CDR3 reads TGCAGCGCTCGGGACCCCTTTGAGGGGGCCAACGTCCTGACTTTC. The gene calls are TRBV29-1 and TRBJ2-6, with D possibly called TRBD1 or TRBD2 (5 bases each). V lost 7 bases, J lost 4 bases, and 17 bases lay in between. This CDR3 spans 15 amino acids. Germline CDR1 and CDR2: SQVTM and ANQGSEA.

The V call is TRBV7-9, the J call TRBJ1-5; a weak D match, TRBD1 (6 bases). V lost 3 bases to trimming and J lost 3 bases, with 12 bases between them. The CDR3 has 15 amino acids. Per germline, CDR1 SEHNR and CDR2 FQNEAQ (reference sequence). The CDR3 region is CASSLLGGDNQPQHF. CDR3 nucleotide sequence: TGTGCCAGCAGCTTGCTAGGGGGTGACAATCAGCCCCAGCATTTT.

The chain recombines TRBV7-2 with TRBJ2-2; 11 bases agree with TRBD1. Looked up from germline, CDR1 is SGHTA and CDR2 is FQGNSA. This CDR3 contains 15 residues. After removal of 6 bases from V and 5 bases from J, the junction contained 5 bases not matched to a gene. The CDR3 protein is CASRQGQGATGELFF. CDR3 nucleotides: TGTGCCAGCAGACAAGGACAGGGGGCTACCGGGGAGCTGTTTTTT.

This clonotype showed up just a few times. J is TRBJ2-2 and V is TRBV5-1; TRBD2 agrees at 11 bases. After removal of 2 bases from V and 8 bases from J, the junction contained 14 bases not matched to a gene. This CDR3 has 18 residues. Per the germline V gene, CDR1 is SGHRS and CDR2 is YFSETQ. The CDR3: CASSFSGRASILLGELFF. CDR3 sequence (DNA): TGCGCCAGCAGCTTTAGCGGGAGGGCCTCGATACTTCTGGGGGAGCTGTTTTTT.

The V gene is TRBV24-1, the J gene TRBJ2-1, with D possibly being TRBD1 (8 bases). V was cut by 3 bases and J by 4 bases, with 15 bases left in between. This CDR3 is built from 16 residues. The V gene's germline CDR1 is KGHDR and CDR2 SFDVKD. CDR3 nucleotides: TGTGCCACCAGTGATCGAACAGGGGGAGGGTACAATGAGCAGTTCTTC. Translating it yields CATSDRTGGGYNEQFF.

The chain uses TRBV29-1 and TRBJ2-1; the D gene is possibly TRBD1 (6 bases). V lost 0 bases and J lost 1, with 10 bases in between. Germline assignment: CDR1 SQVTM and CDR2 ANQGSEA. This CDR3 spans 15 amino acids. The CDR3: CSVEDLQGSYNEQFF. The CDR3 DNA follows: TGCAGCGTTGAAGATCTACAGGGATCCTACAATGAGCAGTTCTTC.

This clonotype has a single count. This chain links TRBV9 with TRBJ2-7, with 7 positions matching TRBD1. V lost 4 bases, J lost 5 bases, and 9 bases stayed unmatched. From germline, CDR1 is SGDLS and CDR2 YYNGEE. The length of the CDR3 is 14 residues. The CDR3 loop reads CASSPLRQGHEQYF. CDR3 DNA sequence: TGTGCCAGCAGCCCCCTTCGACAGGGCCACGAGCAGTACTTC.